The 26 T cell receptor beta chains listed next were all sequenced from one sample in a study of blood T cells in healthy people across ages. A second 7 to 11 cycle PCR used barcoded and J-beta primers. TCRdb re-called the 5' RACE reads with MiXCR, one entry per CDR3 protein. The table includes some 1.1 million distinct CDR3 sequences, around two fifths detected once. The sequenced material came from blood. These receptors were collected from a man aged 18 to 30 in good health.

The V gene is TRBV29-1, the J gene TRBJ1-2, with 7 nucleotides matching TRBD1. This CDR3 region has 13 residues. The germline CDR1 and CDR2 sequences are SQVTM and ANQGSEA. V was clipped by 7 bases and J by 2 bases; unmatched bases: 7. This CDR3 is CSGAQGKNYGYTF. The CDR3, as DNA: TGCAGCGGTGCACAGGGGAAAAACTATGGCTACACCTTC.

This rearrangement joins TRBV20-1 to TRBJ1-5; 11 bases agree with TRBD1. Trimming cost V 0 bases and J 8 bases; bases outside gene matches: 9. The CDR3 sequence is 16 residues long. Per germline, CDR1 DFQATT and CDR2 SNEGSKA (reference sequence). The CDR3 spells CSARDPGQGASEPQHF. The CDR3 DNA sequence: TGCAGTGCTAGAGATCCTGGACAGGGGGCGTCGGAGCCCCAGCATTTT.

This clonotype was detected only a few times. The chain links TRBV7-9 to TRBJ1-1; D unresolved. Trimming removed 5 bases at V and 3 bases at J, with 13 bases between. CDR1 is SEHNR and CDR2 is FQNEAQ in the germline V gene (reference sequence). This CDR3 region has 14 residues. The CDR3: CASSRTPEDTEAFF. The CDR3 DNA is TGTGCCAGCAGCCGTACCCCGGAGGACACTGAAGCTTTCTTT.

This clonotype appeared a single time. The chain joins TRBV7-9 to TRBJ2-1; TRBD2 matches 9 bases. Matching the DNA end better, TRBJ2-7 makes the J call doubtful. The CDR3 contains 16 residues. The germline V gene has CDR1 SEHNR and CDR2 FQNEAQ (reference sequence). CDR3 residues: CASSLAGGRLYNEQYF. The CDR3 nucleotides read TGTGCCAGCAGCTTGGCGGGGGGGCGTCTCTACAATGAGCAGTACTTC.

As concerns this clonotype: Compared with germline, one end of the junction differs, possibly owing to a read error. The chain has TRBV6-1 and TRBJ1-5; D not certain. Germline lookup yields CDR1 MNHNS and CDR2 SASEGT. The CDR3 length is 11 residues. This chain's CDR3 is CASRAGQPHHF. The CDR3 DNA reads TGTGCCAGCAGAGCGGGTCAGCCCCACCATTTT.

The chain couples TRBV5-1 to TRBJ1-1; D might be TRBD1 (5 bases). CDR3 length: 12 residues. The ends were cut back, 8 bases at V and 4 bases at J, with 12 bases in the middle. CDR1 SGHRS and CDR2 YFSETQ come from the germline V gene. CDR3 DNA sequence: TGCGCCAGTGGGGTTCAGGGCACTGAAGCTTTCTTT. This translates into CASGVQGTEAFF.

The CDR3 loop reads CASSSTAGGRTDTQYF. CDR3 nucleotide sequence: TGTGCCAGCAGCTCGACAGCGGGGGGACGCACAGATACGCAGTATTTT. The rearrangement links TRBV7-9 to TRBJ2-3; 9 positions agree with TRBD2. CDR3 size: 16 residues. V shed 4 bases and J 1 base; nucleotides not matched to a gene: 6. The germline gives CDR1 SEHNR, CDR2 FQNEAQ (reference sequence). Supplemented by reference TRBV7-9 and TRBJ2-3, the full variable domain reads DTGVSQNPRHKITKRGQNVTFRCDPISEHNRLYWYRQTLGQGPEFLTYFQNEAQLEKSRLLSDRFSAERPKGSFSTLEIQRTEQGDSAMYLCASSSTAGGRTDTQYFGPGTRLTVL.

The rearrangement links TRBV27 to TRBJ1-2, with no clear D. V lost 5 bases to trimming and J lost 3 bases, with 10 bases between them. Germline CDR1 is MNHEY and CDR2 is SMNVEV (reference sequence). This CDR3 spans 13 amino acids. The CDR3 here is CASSKTAHYGYTF. The CDR3 DNA is TGTGCCAGCAGTAAGACGGCCCACTATGGCTACACCTTC.

The CDR3 region is CASSIGTGKQANYGYTF. For the CDR3, the DNA is TGTGCCAGCAGCATAGGGACAGGGAAACAAGCTAACTATGGCTACACCTTC. This rearrangement joins TRBV7-9 to TRBJ1-2, with TRBD1 matching 9 bases. The CDR3 covers 17 residues. Trimming at V came to 5 bases and at J to 0 bases, leaving 10 bases not matched to a gene. The germline V gene encodes CDR1 SEHNR and CDR2 FQNEAQ (reference sequence).

This clonotype was recorded at least ten times. The chain joins TRBV6-6 to TRBJ1-2, with D maybe TRBD1 (5 bases). The ends were cut back, 7 bases at V and 2 bases at J, with 14 bases in the middle. Germline loops: CDR1 MNHNY, CDR2 SVGAGI (reference sequence). CDR3 size: 14 residues. The CDR3 DNA sequence: TGTGCCAGCACTTGGACACAGGAAAACTATGGCTACACCTTC. The encoded protein is CASTWTQENYGYTF.

A word on this clonotype: In this CDR3 the conserved last residue, phenylalanine or tryptophan, is missing, so a read error is likely. The chain uses TRBV9 and TRBJ2-5; D possibly uses TRBD1 or TRBD2 (5 bases each). Germline V gene lookup returns CDR1 SGDLS and CDR2 YYNGEE. V shed 0 bases and J shed 7 bases, with 13 bases lying between them. This CDR3 has 14 amino acids. CDR3 region: CASSVDLQAGTQYC. CDR3 nucleotide sequence: TGTGCCAGCAGCGTAGATCTACAGGCGGGGACCCAGTACTGC.

This clonotype was seen a few times. This rearrangement joins TRBV7-9 to TRBJ1-2; 8 bases match TRBD1. This CDR3 is built from 14 residues. The V segment lost 5 bases and the J segment 6 bases; nucleotides outside the gene matches: 8. Germline V CDR1 and CDR2: SEHNR, FQNEAQ (reference sequence). The CDR3 reads CASSHTGGANGYTF. The CDR3 DNA sequence: TGTGCCAGCAGCCATACAGGGGGAGCTAATGGCTACACCTTC.

The gene calls are TRBV28 and TRBJ2-1; D not certain. V was cut by 4 bases and J by 2 bases, with 3 bases left in between. Germline V gene data show CDR1 as MDHEN and CDR2 as SYDVKM. CDR3 size: 12 residues. The DNA for the CDR3 is TGTGCCAGCAGTTGGACCTACAATGAGCAGTTCTTC. It yields the protein CASSWTYNEQFF.

The rearrangement links TRBV3-1 to TRBJ1-2; D gene unclear. The CDR3 loop spans 15 amino acids. Trimming shortened V by 5 bases and J by 5 bases, and 18 bases separated the two germline ends. The germline V gene encodes CDR1 LGHDT and CDR2 YNNKEL (reference sequence). The CDR3 coding sequence is TGTGCCAGCAGCTCAGAATCGGTAGGAGTTTATGGCTACACCTTC. Encoded protein: CASSSESVGVYGYTF.

V is TRBV27 and J is TRBJ2-1; D tentatively reads TRBD1 or TRBD2 (6 bases each). Germline CDR1 is MNHEY and CDR2 is SMNVEV (reference sequence). This CDR3 region has 15 residues. Trimming took 3 bases from V and 3 from J, leaving 12 bases between them. CDR3 loop: CASSFRGLHYNEQFF. The CDR3 nucleotides read TGTGCCAGCAGTTTCCGGGGGCTCCACTACAATGAGCAGTTCTTC.

The chain joins TRBV4-1 to TRBJ2-2; D might be TRBD2 (5 bases). CDR3 size: 17 residues. V was shortened by 2 bases and J by 2 bases, with 15 bases between the two germline ends. Looked up from germline, CDR1 is MGHRA and CDR2 is YSYEKL. The CDR3 DNA reads as TGCGCCAGCAGCCAACCAGCGTTAGGGAGCAACACCGGGGAGCTGTTTTTT. Encoded protein: CASSQPALGSNTGELFF.

This clonotype was detected a few times. The V call is TRBV18, the J call TRBJ1-2, with 8 positions matching TRBD1. The CDR3 sequence is 15 residues long. Germline values: CDR1 KGHSH, CDR2 LQKENI. The V gene end was trimmed by 3 bases and the J gene end by 4 bases; junction bases not matched to a gene: 7. This CDR3 reads CASSPGQGMGYGYTF. As DNA, the CDR3 is TGTGCCAGCTCACCCGGACAGGGCATGGGCTATGGCTACACCTTC.

A few counts support this clonotype. The chain is built from TRBV3-1 and TRBJ2-3; 9 bases are shared with TRBD2. CDR3 length: 17 amino acids. V lost 0 bases and J lost 6; bases outside the gene matches: 10. Germline V gene lookup returns CDR1 LGHDT and CDR2 YNNKEL (reference sequence). The CDR3 loop reads CASSQEGSGGPRDTQYF. For the CDR3, the DNA is TGTGCCAGCAGCCAAGAAGGTAGCGGGGGCCCCAGGGATACGCAGTATTTT.

This clonotype was observed many times. An end of the junction differs from the germline gene, which may be a read error. This chain connects TRBV12-3 or TRBV12-4 to TRBJ2-3; D is perhaps TRBD1 (5 bases). CDR3 length: 12 amino acids. The CDR3 loop reads CASSLGADTQYF. CDR3 in DNA: TGTGCCAGCAGCTTAGGGGCAGATACGCAGTATTTT.

The chain employs TRBV4-3 and TRBJ2-1; 9 nucleotides align to TRBD2. Germline values: CDR1 LGHNA, CDR2 YSLEER. The CDR3 is 16 residues long. V gave up 4 bases and J gave up 4 bases; unmatched junction bases: 8. The DNA of the CDR3 is TGCGCCAGCAGCCCTACTATAGCGGGGGAATACAATGAGCAGTTCTTC. Amino acid sequence: CASSPTIAGEYNEQFF.

This clonotype was seen more than once but under ten times. V and J are TRBV5-1 and TRBJ1-4; possible D gene TRBD1, 5 bases. With 9 bases removed from V and 0 bases from J, the gap between germline ends came to 15 bases. The CDR3 length is 15 residues. In germline, CDR1 is SGHRS, CDR2 YFSETQ. As DNA, the CDR3 is TGCGCCACCAAACCGGGACGTACAACTAATGAAAAACTGTTTTTT. Translating it yields CATKPGRTTNEKLFF.

V and J are TRBV2 and TRBJ1-2; a possible D gene is TRBD1 (5 bases). Trimming pared 7 bases from V and 3 bases from J, leaving 18 bases between. Germline V lookup: CDR1 SNHLY, CDR2 FYNNEI. This CDR3 contains 15 residues. CDR3 nucleotides: TGTGCCAGCACGTACCGAAGGCAGGGCGACTATGGCTACACCTTC. Protein product: CASTYRRQGDYGYTF.

This clonotype was recorded a few times. V is TRBV7-2 and J is TRBJ1-2, with a tentative D call TRBD1 (6 bases). CDR1 is SGHTA and CDR2 is FQGNSA in the germline V gene. The CDR3 spans 14 residues. V was cut by 3 bases and J by 6 bases, with 14 bases left in between. This CDR3 reads CASSLGDTSDGYTF. In DNA, the CDR3 is TGTGCCAGCAGCTTGGGGGACACATCGGATGGCTACACCTTC.

This sequence joins TRBV12-3 or TRBV12-4 and TRBJ2-3; TRBD1 aligns across 11 bases. This CDR3 spans 15 amino acids. J lost 5 bases, V lost 4 bases, and 5 bases had no gene match. The CDR3 loop is CASSSPGQGEDTQYF. CDR3 coding DNA: TGTGCCAGCAGTTCCCCGGGACAGGGGGAAGATACGCAGTATTTT.

Of note for this clonotype: Given a much more abundant clone one base away, this may be a read error. The V and J genes are TRBV20-1 and TRBJ1-2, with D perhaps matching TRBD1 (5 bases). The CDR3 consists of 13 residues. Germline-derived CDR1 and CDR2 are DFQATT and SNEGSKA (reference sequence). V gave up 6 bases and J gave up 4 bases, with 15 bases separating them. CDR3 nucleotide sequence: TGCAGTGCAGAACAGCGACAGATCTATGGCTACACCTTC. This encodes CSAEQRQIYGYTF.

The chain joins TRBV7-2 to TRBJ1-6; TRBD1 matches 8 bases. The germline CDR1 and CDR2 sequences are SGHTA and FQGNSA. The CDR3 consists of 16 residues. V lost 0 bases and J lost 6; bases outside the gene matches: 4. The DNA of the CDR3 is TGTGCCAGCAGCTTAGCGACAGGGGTCTTTAATTCACCCCTCCACTTT. Translation gives CASSLATGVFNSPLHF.